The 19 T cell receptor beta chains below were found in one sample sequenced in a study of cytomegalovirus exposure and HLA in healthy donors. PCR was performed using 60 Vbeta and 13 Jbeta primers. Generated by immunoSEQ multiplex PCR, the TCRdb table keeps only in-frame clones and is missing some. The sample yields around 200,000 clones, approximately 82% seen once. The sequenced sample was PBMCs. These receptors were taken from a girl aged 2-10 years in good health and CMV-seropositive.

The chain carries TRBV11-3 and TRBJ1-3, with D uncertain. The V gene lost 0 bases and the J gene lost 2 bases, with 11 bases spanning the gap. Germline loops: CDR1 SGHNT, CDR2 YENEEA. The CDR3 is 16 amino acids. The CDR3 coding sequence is TGTGCCAGCAGCTTAGATCTATCCGTTCCTGGAAACACCATATATTTT. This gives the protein CASSLDLSVPGNTIYF.

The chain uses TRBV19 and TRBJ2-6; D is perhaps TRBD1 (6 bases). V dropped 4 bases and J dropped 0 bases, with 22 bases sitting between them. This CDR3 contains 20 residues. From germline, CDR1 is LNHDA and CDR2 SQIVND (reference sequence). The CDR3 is CASSTRQAIFLSSGANVLTF. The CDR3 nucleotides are TGTGCCAGTAGTACCAGACAGGCCATCTTTCTCAGCTCTGGGGCCAACGTCCTGACTTTC.

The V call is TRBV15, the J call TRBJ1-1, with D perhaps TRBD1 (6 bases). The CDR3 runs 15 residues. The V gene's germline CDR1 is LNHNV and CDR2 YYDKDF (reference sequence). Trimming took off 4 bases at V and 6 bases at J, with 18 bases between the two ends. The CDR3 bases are TGTGCCACCAGCACCACCCCGGGGGGGGCTTCTGAAGCTTTCTTT. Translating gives CATSTTPGGASEAFF.

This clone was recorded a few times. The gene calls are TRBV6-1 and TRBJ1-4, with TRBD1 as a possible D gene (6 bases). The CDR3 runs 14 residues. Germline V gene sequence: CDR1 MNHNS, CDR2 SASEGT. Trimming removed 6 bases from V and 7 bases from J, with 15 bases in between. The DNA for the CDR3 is TGTGCCAGCAGCACCGGGACATTGCGTGAAAAACTGTTTTTT. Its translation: CASSTGTLREKLFF.

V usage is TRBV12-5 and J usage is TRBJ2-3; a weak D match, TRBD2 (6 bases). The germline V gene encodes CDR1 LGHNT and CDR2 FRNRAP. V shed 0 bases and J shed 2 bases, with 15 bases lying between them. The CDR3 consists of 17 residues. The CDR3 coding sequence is TGTGCTAGTGGTTTGGTTTGGGGGGACCCACACACAGATACGCAGTATTTT. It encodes CASGLVWGDPHTDTQYF. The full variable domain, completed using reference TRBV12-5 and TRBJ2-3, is DARVTQTPRHKVTEMGQEVTMRCQPILGHNTVFWYRQTMMQGLELLAYFRNRAPLDDSGMPKDRFSAEMPDATLATLKIQPSEPRDSAVYFCASGLVWGDPHTDTQYFGPGTRLTVL.

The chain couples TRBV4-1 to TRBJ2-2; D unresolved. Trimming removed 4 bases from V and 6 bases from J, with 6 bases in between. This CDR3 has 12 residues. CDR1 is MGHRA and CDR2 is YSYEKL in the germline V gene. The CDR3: CASSPQSGELFF. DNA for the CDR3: TGCGCCAGCAGCCCCCAGTCCGGGGAGCTGTTTTTT.

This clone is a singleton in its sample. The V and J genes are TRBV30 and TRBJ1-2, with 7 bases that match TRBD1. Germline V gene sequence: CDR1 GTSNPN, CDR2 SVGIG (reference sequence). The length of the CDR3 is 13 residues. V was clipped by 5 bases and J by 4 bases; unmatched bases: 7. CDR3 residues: CAWLHRGGYGYTF. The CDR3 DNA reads TGTGCCTGGCTTCACAGGGGTGGCTATGGCTACACCTTC.

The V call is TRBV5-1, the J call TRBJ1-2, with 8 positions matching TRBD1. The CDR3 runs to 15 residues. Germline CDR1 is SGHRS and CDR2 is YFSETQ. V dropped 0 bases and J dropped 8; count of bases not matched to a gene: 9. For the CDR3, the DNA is TGCGCCAGCAGCTTGGGACAGGGGCGACCTAAAGGCTACACCTTC. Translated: CASSLGQGRPKGYTF.

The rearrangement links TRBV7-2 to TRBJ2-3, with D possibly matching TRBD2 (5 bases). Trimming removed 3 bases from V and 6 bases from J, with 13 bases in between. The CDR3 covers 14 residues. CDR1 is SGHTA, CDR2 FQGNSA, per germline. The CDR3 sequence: CASSFSGYVDTQYF. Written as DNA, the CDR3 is TGTGCCAGCAGCTTCAGCGGATACGTGGATACGCAGTATTTT.

The CDR3 here is CASSPGGDGYTF. CDR3 sequence (DNA): TGTGCCAGCAGCCCAGGGGGCGATGGCTACACCTTC. The gene calls are TRBV7-9 and TRBJ1-2; TRBD1 aligns across 8 bases. Germline CDR1 is SEHNR and CDR2 is FQNEAQ (reference sequence). CDR3 size: 12 residues. The V gene end was trimmed by 5 bases and the J gene end by 6 bases; junction bases not matched to a gene: 2.

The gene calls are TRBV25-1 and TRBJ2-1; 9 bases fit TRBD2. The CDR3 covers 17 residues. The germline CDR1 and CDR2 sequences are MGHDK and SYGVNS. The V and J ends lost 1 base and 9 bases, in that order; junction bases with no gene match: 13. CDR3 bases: TGTGCCAGCAGTGAATCTAGCGGGATAAAAGATGGGCGTGAGCAGTTCTTC. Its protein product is CASSESSGIKDGREQFF.

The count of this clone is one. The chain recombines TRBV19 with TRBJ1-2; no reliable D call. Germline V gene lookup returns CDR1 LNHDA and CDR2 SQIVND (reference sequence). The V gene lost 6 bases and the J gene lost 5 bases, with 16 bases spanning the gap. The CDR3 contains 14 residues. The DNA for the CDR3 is TGTGCCAGTAGGGAGATTTCTGCAAGTTATGGCTACACCTTC. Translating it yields CASREISASYGYTF.

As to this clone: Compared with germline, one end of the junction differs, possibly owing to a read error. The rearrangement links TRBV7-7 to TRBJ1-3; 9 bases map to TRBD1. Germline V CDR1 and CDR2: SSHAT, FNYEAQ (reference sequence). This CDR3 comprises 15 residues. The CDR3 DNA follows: TGTGCTAGCAGCTCTGGGACAGGGACTGGAAACACCATATATTTT. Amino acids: CASSSGTGTGNTIYF.

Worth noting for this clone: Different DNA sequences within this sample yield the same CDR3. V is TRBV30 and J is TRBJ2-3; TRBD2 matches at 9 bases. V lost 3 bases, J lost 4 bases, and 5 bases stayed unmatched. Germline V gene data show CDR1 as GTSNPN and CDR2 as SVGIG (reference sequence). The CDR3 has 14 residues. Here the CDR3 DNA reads TGTGCCTGGAGCCCGGGACTAGCAGCAGATACGCAGTATTTT. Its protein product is CAWSPGLAADTQYF.

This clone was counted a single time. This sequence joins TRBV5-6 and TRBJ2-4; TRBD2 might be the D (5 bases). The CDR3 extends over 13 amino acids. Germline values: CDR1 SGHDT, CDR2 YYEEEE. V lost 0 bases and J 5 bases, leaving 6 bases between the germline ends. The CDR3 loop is CASSLVLENIQYF. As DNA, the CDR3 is TGTGCCAGCAGCTTGGTACTAGAAAACATTCAGTACTTC.

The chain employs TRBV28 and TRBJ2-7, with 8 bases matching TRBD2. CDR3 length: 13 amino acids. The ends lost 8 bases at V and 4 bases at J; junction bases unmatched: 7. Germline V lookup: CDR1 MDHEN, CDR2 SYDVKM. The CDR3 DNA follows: TGTGCCAGCCTGCCGGGGGGGAGATACGAGCAGTACTTC. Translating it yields CASLPGGRYEQYF. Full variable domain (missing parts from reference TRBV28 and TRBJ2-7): DVKVTQSSRYLVKRTGEKVFLECVQDMDHENMFWYRQDPGLGLRLIYFSYDVKMKEKGDIPEGYSVSREKKERFSLILESASTNQTSMYLCASLPGGRYEQYFGPGTRLTVT.

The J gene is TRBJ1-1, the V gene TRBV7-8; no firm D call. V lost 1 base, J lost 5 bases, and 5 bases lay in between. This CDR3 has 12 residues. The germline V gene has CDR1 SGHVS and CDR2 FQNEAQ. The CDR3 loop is CASSLERTEAFF. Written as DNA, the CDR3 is TGTGCCAGCAGCTTAGAACGGACTGAAGCTTTCTTT.

DNA of the CDR3: TGTGCCACCAGCAGAGGGGCAGTTGACTACGAGCAGTACTTC. Its protein product is CATSRGAVDYEQYF. The chain uses TRBV15 and TRBJ2-7; D not certain. The CDR3 is 14 residues long. Germline CDR1 reads LNHNV; CDR2 reads YYDKDF (reference sequence). V lost 1 base and J 3 bases, leaving 10 bases between the germline ends. The full variable domain, with the rest looked up from reference TRBV15 and TRBJ2-7, is DAMVIQNPRYQVTQFGKPVTLSCSQTLNHNVMYWYQQKSSQAPKLLFHYYDKDFNNEADTPDNFQSRRPNTSFCFLDIRSPGLGDTAMYLCATSRGAVDYEQYFGPGTRLTVT.

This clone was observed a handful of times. CDR3 in amino acids: CASSGTGTSAYEQYF. The CDR3 nucleotides are TGTGCCAGCAGCGGAACCGGGACTAGCGCCTACGAGCAGTACTTC. The chain couples TRBV5-6 to TRBJ2-7; the match to TRBD2 covers 10 bases. Looked up from germline, CDR1 is SGHDT and CDR2 is YYEEEE. Trimming cost V 4 bases and J 2 bases; bases outside gene matches: 6. CDR3 length equals 15 residues.